The sequence of this T cell receptor beta chain was determined in a study of beta chain features in type 1 diabetes. Study findings and constraints: cDNA-based reads could over-represent cells with high TCR expression. Type 1 diabetes patients had fewer VDJ junction insertions and more deletions. Shortening that was moderate but significant affected the TCRB CDR3s of Type 1 diabetes patients in all four CD4+ subsets. The naive, central memory and Treg TCRB repertoires looked more alike in patients than they did in healthy donors.

Sequenced material consisted of expressed TCRB transcripts (all of the isolated RNA was reverse transcribed). Method: immunoSEQ multiplex PCR; TCRdb's copy keeps in-frame clones and lacks some. Among nearly 250,000 clones, over 65% were seen once, and the ten largest hold 0.053%. With respect to this clone: Its antigen is undetermined.

Germline V gene lookup returns CDR1 MNHEY and CDR2 SMNVEV (reference sequence). The V and J ends lost 5 bases and 3 bases, in that order; junction bases with no gene match: 4. This CDR3 has 14 residues. The genes are TRBV27 and TRBJ2-3; 8 bases fit TRBD2. Sample: naive CD4+ T cells from blood. The clonotype comes from a man aged 30-40 years in good health. The CDR3 DNA sequence: TGTGCCAGCAGTCTATTAGCGGGAACAGATACGCAGTATTTT. It is translated as CASSLLAGTDTQYF.